This T cell receptor beta chain was recorded in a study of blood T cells in healthy people across ages. Germline V gene sequence: CDR1 ENHRY, CDR2 SYGVKD. This CDR3 is built from 15 residues. V was clipped by 4 bases and J by 1 base; unmatched bases: 3. The study's findings and limits: Estimated diversity that came from one million T cells was considered an underestimate.

Primers used in a second PCR of about 6 to 11 cycles were a sample-barcoded 5' primer and a J-beta primer mix. TCRdb analysed the 5' RACE reads with MiXCR anew, one entry per CDR3 protein. The sample has fewer than 600,000 distinct CDR3 sequences; about 27% are singletons. This clonotype was observed at least ten times. The antigen remains undetermined. Researchers report isolating at least 7 million PBMCs per sample. The same sample was also studied in work on T cells of mothers and their children.

V and J are TRBV10-3 and TRBJ2-7, with TRBD2 identical over 11 bases. Sequencing input: blood. The TCR originated in a boy between 2 and 15 years old in good health. The CDR3 coding sequence is TGTGCCATCAGTGTAACTAGCGGGAGATCCTACGAGCAGTACTTC. It translates to CAISVTSGRSYEQYF.